Listed here is a single TCR beta chain. The entry originates in a study of blood T cell repertoires in COVID-19. In the original workflow: Estimation of nucleated cell counts was performed using reference gene primer amplification. Measured with immunoSEQ multiplex PCR; TCRdb has only the in-frame clones, and not every one. V, J and clone size were drawn from that table, and D and trimming were deduced from the DNA. Of around 200,000 clones in the sample, approximately 85% were seen once. The receptor was derived from a woman of 80 years or more with acute or convalescent COVID-19. The source material was peripheral blood.

As DNA, the CDR3 is TGTGCCAGCAGGCCCCCAGCCTACAATGAGCAGTTCTTC. Protein: CASRPPAYNEQFF. The chain combines TRBV7-2 with TRBJ2-1, with no clear D. The V gene lost 6 bases and the J gene lost 2 bases, with 8 bases spanning the gap. Germline V CDR1 and CDR2: SGHTA, FQGNSA. The CDR3 loop spans 13 amino acids.